These T cell receptor beta chains were read from a single sample in a study of blood T cell repertoires in COVID-19. Clones were sequenced by immunoSEQ multiplex PCR, and TCRdb holds only the in-frame ones, with some missing. The sample holds 90,000 to 150,000 clones; 80% to 90% are singletons and the top ten take approximately 28%. The specimen sequenced was peripheral blood. Receptor source: a man aged 70-80 years with active or convalescent COVID-19. Each CDR3 is given without its conserved first and last residue. D genes are given only for firm matches.

>TRBV2|10|-
ASSEGSEKLF
>TRBV6-5|12|-
ASSERRDTDTQY
>TRBV2|13|TRBD1
ASSDWGTDVYEQY
>TRBV28|13|TRBD1
ASSLSGTANQPQH
>TRBV11-2|16|TRBD2
ASSLGLAGAYHTDTQY
>TRBV19|10|-
ASGAGGVGYT
>TRBV28|14|TRBD1
ASSFGGTGGTGELF
>TRBV27|10|TRBD1
ASSFRTGPAF
>TRBV19|12|-
ASSEQGPRSPLH
>TRBV27|13|TRBD1
ASRKSGQGSNEQF
>TRBV30|11|-
AWSQGTNYGYT
>TRBV28|13|TRBD1
ASTPTGGRVTEAF
>TRBV6-5|12|TRBD2
ASRPGLATDTQY
>TRBV27|15|TRBD2
ASTTSSGNSGANVLT
>TRBV28|13|-
ASNPKGISYSPLH
>TRBV7-8|12|-
ASSLGLTNTEAF
>TRBV6-2/TRBV6-3|13|TRBD2
ASSLLGTSGFLPH
>TRBV11-2|12|-
ASSSAGGSSEAF
>TRBV7-2|13|TRBD1
ASSLQGDYNSPLH
>TRBV5-3|15|TRBD1
ANQKPRDRYYNSPLH
>TRBV10-3|12|-
AISERGLNTEAF
>TRBV9|18|TRBD2
ASSLSSGLAGGRTRNEQF
>TRBV6-6|10|-
ASETGVTEAF
>TRBV6-4|12|TRBD1
ASSVGQGGTEAF
>TRBV2|13|-
ASSEFGQMNTEAF
>TRBV6-1|15|TRBD1
ASSEQPGQGMFGELF
>TRBV18|12|-
ASSPTGDNSPLH
>TRBV27|12|TRBD1
ASSRDRGNEKLF
>TRBV19|13|TRBD1
AANRGPGEGEKLF
>TRBV28|11|-
ASSLRTADTQY
>TRBV18|10|-
ASSVSELEAF
>TRBV24-1|15|TRBD1
ATAKSLKDRGYYEQY
>TRBV7-6|15|TRBD2
ASSLAGAGGGSDTQY
>TRBV7-9|9|-
ASSFRQPQH
>TRBV7-9|13|TRBD2
ASSRGEVQSLEQF
>TRBV7-9|16|-
ASSLRTRERSDLDTQY
>TRBV5-8|10|-
ASSTGLGGYT
>TRBV27|12|-
ASSPRVFNSPLH
>TRBV11-2|13|-
ASSLGGGLRTEAF
>TRBV6-5|12|-
ASSLRGGNEKLF
>TRBV4-2|12|TRBD1
ASSLTGGGQPQH
>TRBV7-2|13|-
ASSQGYRSTDTQY
>TRBV18|10|-
ASSPRGGQAF
>TRBV7-9|12|TRBD1
ASSLEVRDSGYT
>TRBV10-3|12|-
AISPGLPVRELF
>TRBV27|13|-
ASRAAGASWNEQF
>TRBV27|11|-
ASMTRLAGELF
>TRBV5-4|11|TRBD1
ASTIQGADGYT
>TRBV28|14|-
ASTLPYGTGRTEAF
>TRBV6-1|17|TRBD1
ASSEEGRGPPYSNQPQH
>TRBV5-1|15|TRBD1
ASSLELNRGGSYEQY
>TRBV10-3|15|TRBD2
ATIGTSGSTDRGELF
>TRBV20-1|12|-
SASGRTDQETQY
>TRBV6-5|9|-
ASSYFDEQF
>TRBV18|13|TRBD1
ASSPRQGGQETQY